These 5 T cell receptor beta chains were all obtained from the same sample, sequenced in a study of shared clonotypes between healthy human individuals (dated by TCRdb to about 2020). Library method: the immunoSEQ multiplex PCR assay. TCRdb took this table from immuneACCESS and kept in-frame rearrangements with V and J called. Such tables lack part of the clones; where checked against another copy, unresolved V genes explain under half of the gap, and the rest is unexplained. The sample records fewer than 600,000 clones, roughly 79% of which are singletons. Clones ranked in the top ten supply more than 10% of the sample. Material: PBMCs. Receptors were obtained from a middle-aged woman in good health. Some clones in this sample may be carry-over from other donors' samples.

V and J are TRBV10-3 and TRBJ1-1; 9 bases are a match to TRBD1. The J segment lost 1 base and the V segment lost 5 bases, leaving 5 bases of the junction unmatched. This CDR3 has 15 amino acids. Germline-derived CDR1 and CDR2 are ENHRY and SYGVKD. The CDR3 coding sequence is TGTGCCATCAGTCGACAGGGGGGCCCGAACACTGAAGCTTTCTTT. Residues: CAISRQGGPNTEAFF.

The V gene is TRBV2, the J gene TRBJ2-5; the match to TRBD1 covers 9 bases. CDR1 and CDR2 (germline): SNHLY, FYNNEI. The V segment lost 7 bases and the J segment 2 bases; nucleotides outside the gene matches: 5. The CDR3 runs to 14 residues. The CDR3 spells CASTPDRGQETQYF. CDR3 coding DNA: TGTGCCAGCACCCCGGACAGGGGACAAGAGACCCAGTACTTC.

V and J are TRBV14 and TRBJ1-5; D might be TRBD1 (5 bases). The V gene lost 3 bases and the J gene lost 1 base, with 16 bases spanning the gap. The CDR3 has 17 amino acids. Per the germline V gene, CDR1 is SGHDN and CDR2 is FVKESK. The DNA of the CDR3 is TGTGCCAGCAGCCAGGGACGGTTAGACCTCAGCAATCAGCCCCAGCATTTT. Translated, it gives CASSQGRLDLSNQPQHF.

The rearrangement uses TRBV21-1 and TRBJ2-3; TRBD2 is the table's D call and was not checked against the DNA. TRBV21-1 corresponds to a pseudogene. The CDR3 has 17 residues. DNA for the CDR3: TGTGCCAGCAGCAAACCCACTAGCGCCGAGAGCACAGATACGCAGTATTTT. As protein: CASSKPTSAESTDTQYF.

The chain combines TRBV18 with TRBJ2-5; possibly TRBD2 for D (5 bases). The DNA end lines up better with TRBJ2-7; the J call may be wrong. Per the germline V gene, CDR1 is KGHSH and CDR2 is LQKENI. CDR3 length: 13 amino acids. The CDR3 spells CASSPGDPYEQYF. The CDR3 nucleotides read TGTGCCAGCTCACCCGGGGATCCCTACGAGCAGTACTTC.